What follows are 7 T cell receptor beta chains derived from one specimen sequenced in a study of shared clonotypes between healthy human individuals. Assay: immunoSEQ multiplex PCR; the TCRdb copy retains only in-frame clones and omits some. This sample has millions of clones, with 85% to 95% found just once. Sequencing was carried out using naive CD4+ T cells sorted from blood. Sample subset: CD45RA+ positively selected. Every receptor here comes from a man between 18 and 29 years old in good health.

This chain connects TRBV7-9 to TRBJ1-6; 10 bases align to TRBD1. The germline CDR1 and CDR2 sequences are SEHNR and FQNEAQ (reference sequence). V lost 6 bases to trimming and J lost 7 bases; unmatched junction nucleotides: 9. CDR3 length equals 16 residues. CDR3 loop: CASRRDRGSRNSPLHF. Here the CDR3 DNA reads TGTGCCAGCAGACGGGACAGGGGAAGTCGAAATTCACCCCTCCACTTT.

The chain recombines TRBV2 with TRBJ2-7, with 9 bases fitting TRBD1. CDR3 length equals 14 residues. Trimming removed 3 bases from V and 4 bases from J; junction bases left unmatched: 4. Germline V CDR1 and CDR2: SNHLY, FYNNEI. The CDR3 region is CASSDEQGAYEQYF. DNA for the CDR3: TGTGCCAGCAGTGATGAACAGGGGGCGTACGAGCAGTACTTC.

V is TRBV30 and J is TRBJ2-5, with a possible D match to TRBD1 (6 bases). V was cut by 1 base and J by 5 bases, with 20 bases left in between. The germline CDR1 and CDR2 sequences are GTSNPN and SVGIG (reference sequence). The CDR3 runs 16 residues. The CDR3 nucleotides are TGTGCCTGGAGTGGACGCCGGGACATAGGCCGGGAGACCCAGTACTTC. Encoded protein: CAWSGRRDIGRETQYF.

The rearrangement joins TRBV2 to TRBJ1-2, with a weak D call TRBD1 (6 bases). The CDR3 is made up of 13 amino acids. Germline V gene lookup returns CDR1 SNHLY and CDR2 FYNNEI. Deletions cut 5 bases from V and 4 bases from J, with 11 bases between. CDR3: CASSYRVVYGYTF. The CDR3 bases are TGTGCCAGCAGTTACAGGGTGGTCTATGGCTACACCTTC.

The V gene is TRBV18, the J gene TRBJ2-3, with 8 bases lining up with TRBD2. CDR3 size: 16 residues. V lost 1 base, J lost 2 bases, and 5 bases stayed unmatched. In germline, CDR1 is KGHSH, CDR2 LQKENI. The DNA of the CDR3 is TGTGCCAGCTCACCACTAGCGGGGACGAACACAGATACGCAGTATTTT. Its protein product is CASSPLAGTNTDTQYF. Full variable domain (outside the CDR3, taken from reference TRBV18 and TRBJ2-3): NAGVMQNPRHLVRRRGQEARLRCSPMKGHSHVYWYRQLPEEGLKFMVYLQKENIIDESGMPKERFSAEFPKEGPSILRIQQVVRGDSAAYFCASSPLAGTNTDTQYFGPGTRLTVL.

V is TRBV6-5 and J is TRBJ1-3; possible D gene TRBD1, 6 bases. Trimming cost V 6 bases and J 4 bases, with 13 bases left between them. The germline V gene encodes CDR1 MNHEY and CDR2 SVGAGI. The CDR3 has 14 amino acids. The CDR3 sequence is CASSPPGGGNTIYF. In DNA, the CDR3 is TGTGCCAGCAGCCCTCCGGGGGGCGGAAACACCATATATTTT.

CDR3 nucleotide sequence: TGTGCCTACACCCGGGACGGAAACTATGGCTACACCTTC. Residues: CAYTRDGNYGYTF. The chain uses TRBV30 and TRBJ1-2, with TRBD1 as a possible D gene (5 bases). CDR1 is GTSNPN and CDR2 is SVGIG in the germline V gene (reference sequence). V was trimmed by 7 bases and J by 2 bases, leaving 14 bases between them. CDR3 length: 13 residues. The whole variable domain, filled in from reference TRBV30 and TRBJ1-2, reads SQTIHQWPATLVQPVGSPLSLECTVEGTSNPNLYWYRQAAGRGLQLLFYSVGIGQISSEVPQNLSASRPQDRQFILSSKKLLLSDSGFYLCAYTRDGNYGYTFGSGTRLTVV.